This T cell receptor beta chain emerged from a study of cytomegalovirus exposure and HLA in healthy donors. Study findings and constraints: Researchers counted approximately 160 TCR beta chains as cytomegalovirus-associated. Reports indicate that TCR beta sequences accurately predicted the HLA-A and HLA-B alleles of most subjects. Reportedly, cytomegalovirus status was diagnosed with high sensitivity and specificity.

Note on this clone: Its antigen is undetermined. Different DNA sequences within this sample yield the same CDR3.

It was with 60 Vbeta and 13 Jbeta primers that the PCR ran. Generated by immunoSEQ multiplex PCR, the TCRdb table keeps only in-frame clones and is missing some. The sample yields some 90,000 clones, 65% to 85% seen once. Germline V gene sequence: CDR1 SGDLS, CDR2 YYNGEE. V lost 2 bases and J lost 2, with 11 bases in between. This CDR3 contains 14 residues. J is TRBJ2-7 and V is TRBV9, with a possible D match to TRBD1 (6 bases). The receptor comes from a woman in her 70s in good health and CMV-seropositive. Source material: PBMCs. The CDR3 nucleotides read TGTGCCAGCAGCGTGGGCCCAGGGGCCTACGAGCAGTACTTC. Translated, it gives CASSVGPGAYEQYF. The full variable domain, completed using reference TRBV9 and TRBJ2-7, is DSGVTQTPKHLITATGQRVTLRCSPRSGDLSVYWYQQSLDQGLQFLIQYYNGEERAKGNILERFSAQQFPDLHSELNLSSLELGDSALYFCASSVGPGAYEQYFGPGTRLTVT.